These 19 T cell receptor beta chains were all obtained from the same sample, sequenced in a study of blood T cell repertoires in COVID-19. Repertoires were generated with immunoSEQ multiplex PCR, while TCRdb's copy carries only in-frame clones and drops some. Of a few hundred thousand clones listed, just over 85% are singletons. Sequencing input: PBMCs or T cells enriched from blood (not recorded which). All receptors come from a woman in her thirties or forties with acute COVID-19.

This sequence joins TRBV29-1 and TRBJ1-1; 9 bases line up with TRBD1. Germline assignment: CDR1 SQVTM and CDR2 ANQGSEA. The CDR3 loop spans 14 amino acids. The V gene end was trimmed by 3 bases and the J gene end by 5 bases; junction bases not matched to a gene: 7. Here the CDR3 DNA reads TGCAGCGTTGAGGTCACAGGGGGCAGTACTGAAGCTTTCTTT. This translates into CSVEVTGGSTEAFF.

This sequence joins TRBV7-2 and TRBJ2-5, with 14 positions matching TRBD2. The CDR3 length is 15 residues. V shed 5 bases and J 6 bases; nucleotides not matched to a gene: 5. Per germline, CDR1 SGHTA and CDR2 FQGNSA. The CDR3 loop reads CASSPGLAGVQTQYF. For the CDR3, the DNA is TGTGCCAGCAGCCCGGGACTAGCGGGAGTCCAGACCCAGTACTTC.

The rearrangement joins TRBV7-2 to TRBJ1-4, with D possibly being TRBD1 (6 bases). The V end lost 1 base, the J end lost 2 bases, and 8 bases lay between the germline ends. CDR1 and CDR2 (germline): SGHTA, FQGNSA. CDR3 size: 15 residues. The CDR3 region is CASSLERGTNEKLFF. The CDR3 DNA reads as TGTGCCAGCAGCTTAGAAAGGGGGACTAATGAAAAACTGTTTTTT.

This chain joins TRBV7-9 and TRBJ1-1; maybe TRBD1 (5 bases). Germline V gene data show CDR1 as SEHNR and CDR2 as FQNEAQ (reference sequence). The CDR3 contains 18 residues. The V and J ends lost 1 base and 0 bases respectively, with 18 bases between them. Written as DNA, the CDR3 is TGTGCCAGCAGCTTAGTGGGCAGCACAGGTGAGGTGAACACTGAAGCTTTCTTT. Its translation: CASSLVGSTGEVNTEAFF.

V gene TRBV28 combines with J gene TRBJ2-7; the match to TRBD2 covers 13 bases. Germline values: CDR1 MDHEN, CDR2 SYDVKM. The CDR3 runs to 15 residues. The junction had 9 bases not matched to a gene; V was cut back by 8 bases and J by 5 bases. The CDR3 bases are TGTGCCAGCGGCGGGGGGACTAGCGGGAAGGACGAGCAGTACTTC. Translated, it gives CASGGGTSGKDEQYF.

This clone was counted between two and nine times. This chain uses TRBV4-1 with TRBJ1-3, with 11 nucleotides matching TRBD1. The CDR3 has 18 amino acids. The V segment lost 2 bases and the J segment 0 bases; nucleotides outside the gene matches: 6. Germline V CDR1 and CDR2: MGHRA, YSYEKL. The CDR3 reads CASSQRRTGGISGNTIYF. The CDR3 DNA follows: TGCGCCAGCAGCCAACGTCGGACAGGGGGCATCTCTGGAAACACCATATATTTT.

A few counts support this clone. The chain has TRBV6-1 and TRBJ1-1; TRBD1 might be the D (5 bases). V lost 2 bases and J 2 bases, leaving 12 bases between the germline ends. The CDR3 has 15 residues. CDR1 and CDR2 (germline): MNHNS, SASEGT. The CDR3 DNA is TGTGCCAGCAGTGAATCCGGGACTGATAACACTGAAGCTTTCTTT. Residues: CASSESGTDNTEAFF.

This clone was detected only a few times. This chain joins TRBV10-2 and TRBJ2-3, with 7 positions matching TRBD2. This CDR3 is built from 15 residues. The V gene's germline CDR1 is WSHSY and CDR2 SAAADI. The ends lost 0 bases at V and 2 bases at J; junction bases unmatched: 2. CDR3 sequence (DNA): TGCGCCAGCAGTGAGTCCGGGGGGACCACAGATACGCAGTATTTT. This gives the protein CASSESGGTTDTQYF.

This chain connects TRBV6-5 to TRBJ2-7; 11 positions match TRBD1. The junction had 6 bases not matched to a gene; V was cut back by 7 bases and J by 1 base. The CDR3 sequence is 15 residues long. The germline gives CDR1 MNHEY, CDR2 SVGAGI. CDR3 sequence reads: CASNPGTGGSYEQYF. Here the CDR3 DNA reads TGTGCCAGCAATCCCGGGACAGGGGGTTCCTACGAGCAGTACTTC.

The chain employs TRBV28 and TRBJ1-5; maybe TRBD1 (5 bases). The CDR3 runs 15 residues. With 6 bases removed from V and 7 bases from J, the gap between germline ends came to 19 bases. In germline, CDR1 is MDHEN, CDR2 SYDVKM. CDR3 in DNA: TGTGCCAGCAGCCCTATTGGTGGGGGGTGGCAGCCCCAGCATTTT. Translated: CASSPIGGGWQPQHF.

The rearrangement joins TRBV14 to TRBJ2-5; 8 bases are a match to TRBD2. The V gene end was trimmed by 3 bases and the J gene end by 4 bases; junction bases not matched to a gene: 13. CDR1 SGHDN and CDR2 FVKESK come from the germline V gene. The CDR3 runs to 17 residues. For the CDR3, the DNA is TGTGCCAGCAGCCAGCCCGGGACTAGTTTCATTAGAGAGACCCAGTACTTC. The encoded protein is CASSQPGTSFIRETQYF.

The chain uses TRBV7-3 and TRBJ2-1, with D maybe TRBD1 (5 bases). CDR3 size: 13 residues. Looked up from germline, CDR1 is SGHTA and CDR2 is FQGTGA. Trimming removed 9 bases from V and 2 bases from J, with 11 bases in between. The CDR3: CARRQGTYNEQFF. The CDR3 coding sequence is TGTGCCAGGAGGCAGGGTACCTACAATGAGCAGTTCTTC.

The chain joins TRBV6-6 to TRBJ2-2; 7 nucleotides agree with TRBD1. Germline V gene sequence: CDR1 MNHNY, CDR2 SVGAGI (reference sequence). The trim removed 6 bases at V and 5 bases at J, leaving 6 bases unmatched. The CDR3 extends over 14 amino acids. CDR3 sequence reads: CASSLDRVTGELFF. The CDR3 DNA reads as TGTGCCAGCAGCCTTGACAGGGTAACCGGGGAGCTGTTTTTT.

J is TRBJ2-3 and V is TRBV29-1; TRBD2 agrees at 9 bases. This CDR3 spans 15 amino acids. Losses at the gene ends were 4 bases for V and 5 bases for J; bases not matched to a gene: 10. The germline V gene has CDR1 SQVTM and CDR2 ANQGSEA. The DNA for the CDR3 is TGCAGCGTTGGGGCGGCTAGCGGGGCTGTAGATACGCAGTATTTT. Translated, it gives CSVGAASGAVDTQYF.

V is TRBV11-2 and J is TRBJ1-1; D gene unclear. V was shortened by 5 bases and J by 0 bases, with 13 bases between the two germline ends. This CDR3 has 15 amino acids. Germline V gene data show CDR1 as SGHAT and CDR2 as FQNNGV. CDR3 sequence reads: CASSQEQALNTEAFF. CDR3 DNA sequence: TGTGCCAGCAGCCAAGAGCAGGCCCTGAACACTGAAGCTTTCTTT. Supplemented by reference TRBV11-2 and TRBJ1-1, the full variable domain reads EAGVAQSPRYKIIEKRQSVAFWCNPISGHATLYWYQQILGQGPKLLIQFQNNGVVDDSQLPKDRFSAERLKGVDSTLKIQPAKLEDSAVYLCASSQEQALNTEAFFGQGTRLTVV.

The chain is built from TRBV19 and TRBJ1-5; no clear D gene. Trimming cost V 5 bases and J 6 bases, with 11 bases left between them. CDR3 length: 13 residues. CDR1 and CDR2 from the germline V gene are LNHDA and SQIVND (reference sequence). CDR3 loop: CASSFGSVQPQHF. In DNA, the CDR3 is TGTGCCAGTAGTTTCGGGTCGGTTCAGCCCCAGCATTTT.

The chain links TRBV6-5 to TRBJ1-3; tentatively, D is TRBD1 (5 bases). CDR1 and CDR2 from the germline V gene are MNHEY and SVGAGI. CDR3 length: 15 amino acids. V gave up 6 bases and J gave up 6 bases, with 18 bases separating them. The CDR3 loop reads CASSGQLQGANTIYF. CDR3 nucleotide sequence: TGTGCCAGCAGCGGCCAGTTGCAGGGCGCAAACACCATATATTTT.

The V gene is TRBV9, the J gene TRBJ2-6; TRBD1 matches 11 bases. This CDR3 spans 20 amino acids. V was clipped by 1 base and J by 1 base; unmatched bases: 10. Germline-derived CDR1 and CDR2 are SGDLS and YYNGEE. The CDR3 bases are TGTGCCAGCAGCGTATTACCGGGACAGGGGGGAGGATCTGGGGCCAACGTCCTGACTTTC. Encoded protein: CASSVLPGQGGGSGANVLTF.

The chain links TRBV19 to TRBJ2-3; no clear D gene. The ends were cut back, 8 bases at V and 7 bases at J, with 16 bases in the middle. CDR1 and CDR2 from the germline V gene are LNHDA and SQIVND (reference sequence). The CDR3 covers 13 residues. CDR3 nucleotides: TGTGCCAGTGGCAGGAACCAAGGTCATACGCAGTATTTT. Encoded protein: CASGRNQGHTQYF.